This TCR beta chain was sequenced for a study of cytomegalovirus exposure and HLA in healthy donors. Across the whole study: Some 200 million T cells yielded 90 million to 130 million unique TCR beta sequences, as an earlier analysis found. Study-wide results and limits: Among the most significant clusters, several appeared linked to common viral pathogens in a later analysis. A missense DCLRE1C variant was associated with V- and J-gene trimming of TCR beta chains in a later analysis, and an independent cohort replicated the association.

The CDR3 covers 15 residues. J was trimmed by 0 bases and V by 4 bases; bases with no gene match: 5. CDR1 SNHLY and CDR2 FYNNEI come from the germline V gene. Use of 60 Vbeta and 13 Jbeta primers characterized the PCR. Generated by immunoSEQ multiplex PCR, the TCRdb table keeps only in-frame clones and is missing some. The sample lists 170,000 or so clones; 80% were seen once. This clone has a handful of counts. The target antigen is unknown. The sequence derives from a man aged 25-40 years in good health and CMV-seropositive. The sequenced material came from PBMCs. The genes are TRBV2 and TRBJ1-1, with TRBD1 matching over 7 bases. CDR3: CASSVDRAMNTEAFF. The CDR3 nucleotides are TGTGCCAGCAGTGTCGACAGGGCCATGAACACTGAAGCTTTCTTT.